These T cell receptor beta chains were read from a single sample in a study of cytomegalovirus exposure and HLA in healthy donors. Only in-frame clones appear in the TCRdb table, and some are missing; sequencing was by immunoSEQ multiplex PCR. The sample has around 150,000 clones; 65% to 70% are singletons. What was sequenced was PBMCs. Receptors were obtained from a human donor in good health. CDR3s include the opening cysteine and the closing phenylalanine or tryptophan. Fields, in order: J gene, D gene, clone size, V gene, CDR3 DNA, CDR3 protein. The D gene is left open where the match is weak. Size is omitted from some rows. Given values are once, few, many or a class for expanded clones.

j_call: TRBJ2-3; d_call: .; clone_size: .; v_call: TRBV5-1; cdr3_nt: TGCGCCAGCAGCTTCGGCCAGGATGGAGATACGCAGTATTTT; cdr3_aa: CASSFGQDGDTQYF
j_call: TRBJ2-7; d_call: TRBD2; clone_size: .; v_call: TRBV19; cdr3_nt: TGTGCCAGTAGTGGCCGACTAGCGGGAGGGCTAGGCGAGCAGTACTTC; cdr3_aa: CASSGRLAGGLGEQYF
j_call: TRBJ1-5; d_call: .; clone_size: .; v_call: TRBV7-9; cdr3_nt: TGTGCCAGCAGCTTAGGAAGGAGCTCAAATAGCAATCAGCCCCAGCATTTT; cdr3_aa: CASSLGRSSNSNQPQHF
j_call: TRBJ2-7; d_call: TRBD1; clone_size: .; v_call: TRBV13; cdr3_nt: TGTGCCAGCAGGGGGACAGTTTTAGGCGAGCAGTACTTC; cdr3_aa: CASRGTVLGEQYF
j_call: TRBJ2-7; d_call: TRBD2; clone_size: .; v_call: TRBV4-1; cdr3_nt: TGCGCCAGCAGCCAGTTCGAGAGCCTAGCGGCCTACGAGCAGTACTTC; cdr3_aa: CASSQFESLAAYEQYF
j_call: TRBJ2-7; d_call: .; clone_size: few; v_call: TRBV13; cdr3_nt: TGTGCCAGCAGCCCCGAAGGGGCTACCTACGAGCAGTACTTC; cdr3_aa: CASSPEGATYEQYF
j_call: TRBJ2-1; d_call: TRBD1; clone_size: few; v_call: TRBV4-1; cdr3_nt: TGCGCCAGCAGTCGCGGACAGGTCACCTACAATGAGCAGTTCTTC; cdr3_aa: CASSRGQVTYNEQFF
j_call: TRBJ1-2; d_call: TRBD1; clone_size: .; v_call: TRBV9; cdr3_nt: TGTGCCAGCAGCAACCCGGGACAGGGCTATGGCTACACCTTC; cdr3_aa: CASSNPGQGYGYTF
j_call: TRBJ1-2; d_call: .; clone_size: .; v_call: TRBV27; cdr3_nt: TGTGCCAGCAGTCCGCAGGGTTATCCGGACTATGGCTACACCTTC; cdr3_aa: CASSPQGYPDYGYTF
j_call: TRBJ1-1; d_call: .; clone_size: .; v_call: TRBV5-1; cdr3_nt: TGCGCCAGCAGCTTGGGAGGCGCTGTGCCAGAGGCTTTCTTT; cdr3_aa: CASSLGGAVPEAFF
j_call: TRBJ2-2; d_call: TRBD1; clone_size: .; v_call: TRBV11-3; cdr3_nt: TGTGCCAGCAGCCTCGGCGGGACAGGGAACACCGGGGAGCTGTTTTTT; cdr3_aa: CASSLGGTGNTGELFF
j_call: TRBJ1-1; d_call: .; clone_size: .; v_call: TRBV4-2; cdr3_nt: TGTGCCAGCAGCCAAGTCGGGGGGAACACTGAAGCTTTCTTT; cdr3_aa: CASSQVGGNTEAFF
j_call: TRBJ1-5; d_call: TRBD1; clone_size: .; v_call: TRBV15; cdr3_nt: TGTGCCACCAGCAGGTTTTACAGGGGGCTAGGTAATCAGCCCCAGCATTTT; cdr3_aa: CATSRFYRGLGNQPQHF
j_call: TRBJ1-2; d_call: TRBD1; clone_size: .; v_call: TRBV5-4; cdr3_nt: TGTGCCAGTCTTCGACAGGGGGCTGGTGGCTACACCTTC; cdr3_aa: CASLRQGAGGYTF
j_call: TRBJ2-1; d_call: .; clone_size: .; v_call: TRBV6-1; cdr3_nt: TGTGCCAGCAGTGAAAACAGGGGACTAGCCTACAATGAGCAGTTCTTC; cdr3_aa: CASSENRGLAYNEQFF
j_call: TRBJ2-4; d_call: .; clone_size: .; v_call: TRBV5-6; cdr3_nt: TGTGCCAGCAGCTTGGGGCTAGCCAAAAACATTCAGTACTTC; cdr3_aa: CASSLGLAKNIQYF
j_call: TRBJ2-5; d_call: TRBD2; clone_size: once; v_call: TRBV4-3; cdr3_nt: TGCGCCAGCAGCCAAGATTTAGCGGGAGGGTACCAAGAGACCCAGTACTTC; cdr3_aa: CASSQDLAGGYQETQYF
j_call: TRBJ2-7; d_call: TRBD1; clone_size: .; v_call: TRBV5-1; cdr3_nt: TGCGCCAGCAGCAAATCCGGGACAGTCTCCTACGAGCAGTACTTC; cdr3_aa: CASSKSGTVSYEQYF
j_call: TRBJ2-2; d_call: TRBD2; clone_size: .; v_call: TRBV7-3; cdr3_nt: TGTGCCAGCAGCTTAAAACTAGCGGGAGTGACCGGGGAGCTGTTTTTT; cdr3_aa: CASSLKLAGVTGELFF
j_call: TRBJ2-1; d_call: TRBD2; clone_size: few; v_call: TRBV6-1; cdr3_nt: TGTGCCAGCAGTGAACTAGCGGGCTCCTACAATGAGCAGTTCTTC; cdr3_aa: CASSELAGSYNEQFF
j_call: TRBJ2-7; d_call: .; clone_size: .; v_call: TRBV13; cdr3_nt: TGTGCCAGCAGCCAACGAGGATGGGGGGGCGATTTCTACGAGCAGTACTTC; cdr3_aa: CASSQRGWGGDFYEQYF
j_call: TRBJ1-4; d_call: .; clone_size: .; v_call: TRBV19; cdr3_nt: TGTGCCAGTAGGCCAGGGGCCGCAACTAATGAAAAACTGTTTTTT; cdr3_aa: CASRPGAATNEKLFF
j_call: TRBJ1-2; d_call: .; clone_size: .; v_call: TRBV27; cdr3_nt: TGTGCCAGCAGTCCGCAGGCACTCAACTATGGCTACACCTTC; cdr3_aa: CASSPQALNYGYTF
j_call: TRBJ2-3; d_call: TRBD2; clone_size: once; v_call: TRBV9; cdr3_nt: TGTGCCAGCAGCGTAGTGGGCGGGAGAGTCACAGATACGCAGTATTTT; cdr3_aa: CASSVVGGRVTDTQYF
j_call: TRBJ2-7; d_call: TRBD1; clone_size: .; v_call: TRBV6-5; cdr3_nt: TGTGCCAGCAGCCGCGACAGGGGGCCGGGCGAGCAGTACTTC; cdr3_aa: CASSRDRGPGEQYF
j_call: TRBJ2-7; d_call: TRBD1; clone_size: .; v_call: TRBV27; cdr3_nt: TGTGCCACAAGCCGGACAGGGGGCGCCTACGAGCAGTACTTC; cdr3_aa: CATSRTGGAYEQYF
j_call: TRBJ2-7; d_call: .; clone_size: .; v_call: TRBV9; cdr3_nt: TGTGCCAGCAGCGTAGAGGAGGGTCCCTACGAGCAGTACTTC; cdr3_aa: CASSVEEGPYEQYF
j_call: TRBJ2-7; d_call: .; clone_size: few; v_call: TRBV5-1; cdr3_nt: TGCGCCAGCAGCCCTTTACCCGCAAGTACAGTAGGCTACGAGCAGTACTTC; cdr3_aa: CASSPLPASTVGYEQYF
j_call: TRBJ2-7; d_call: .; clone_size: .; v_call: TRBV5-6; cdr3_nt: TGTGCCAGCAGCTTGGCGGCAGGCTACGAGCAGTACTTC; cdr3_aa: CASSLAAGYEQYF
j_call: TRBJ2-1; d_call: TRBD2; clone_size: .; v_call: TRBV7-3; cdr3_nt: TGTGCCAGCAGCTTAACTAGCGGGAGCGGCAATGAGCAGTTCTTC; cdr3_aa: CASSLTSGSGNEQFF
j_call: TRBJ2-2; d_call: TRBD1; clone_size: few; v_call: TRBV27; cdr3_nt: TGTGCCAGCAGACACGATGGGACAGCCGGGGAGCTGTTTTTT; cdr3_aa: CASRHDGTAGELFF
j_call: TRBJ2-7; d_call: TRBD2; clone_size: .; v_call: TRBV18; cdr3_nt: TGTGCCAGCTCACCAAAAAGGGCGGGAGGGCCCTACGAGCAGTACTTC; cdr3_aa: CASSPKRAGGPYEQYF
j_call: TRBJ2-2; d_call: TRBD1; clone_size: .; v_call: TRBV9; cdr3_nt: TGTGCCAGCAGCCCTCAGACAGGGGGCATCGGGGAGCTGTTTTTT; cdr3_aa: CASSPQTGGIGELFF
j_call: TRBJ1-5; d_call: TRBD1; clone_size: .; v_call: TRBV19; cdr3_nt: TGTGCCAGTAGTATCTCAGGGGGCCTCTATCAGCCCCAGCATTTT; cdr3_aa: CASSISGGLYQPQHF
j_call: TRBJ2-1; d_call: TRBD2; clone_size: .; v_call: TRBV7-8; cdr3_nt: TGTGCCAGCAGCTTTCGACTAGCGGGAGGTAACAATGAGCAGTTCTTC; cdr3_aa: CASSFRLAGGNNEQFF
j_call: TRBJ2-3; d_call: .; clone_size: .; v_call: TRBV11-2; cdr3_nt: TGTGCCAGCCAAACGGGACTCTTCACAGATACGCAGTATTTT; cdr3_aa: CASQTGLFTDTQYF
j_call: TRBJ2-1; d_call: TRBD2; clone_size: .; v_call: TRBV7-3; cdr3_nt: TGTGCCAGCAGCTTAACTCTTTCCGGGACTAGCGGAATCCTCTCCTACAATGAGCAGTTCTTC; cdr3_aa: CASSLTLSGTSGILSYNEQFF
j_call: TRBJ2-3; d_call: .; clone_size: .; v_call: TRBV7-9; cdr3_nt: TGTGCCAGCAGCTTAGGAGGATTCACAGATACGCAGTATTTT; cdr3_aa: CASSLGGFTDTQYF
j_call: TRBJ2-7; d_call: .; clone_size: .; v_call: TRBV6-1; cdr3_nt: TGTGCCAGCAGTGCGGGGGGCTGGTCCTACGAGCAGTACTTC; cdr3_aa: CASSAGGWSYEQYF
j_call: TRBJ2-7; d_call: TRBD2; clone_size: .; v_call: TRBV27; cdr3_nt: TGTGCCAGCAGTTGGGGGGCGGGAGGGAACTACGAGCAGTACTTC; cdr3_aa: CASSWGAGGNYEQYF
j_call: TRBJ2-1; d_call: .; clone_size: .; v_call: TRBV11-2; cdr3_nt: TGTGCCAGCAGCCTTTCACCTGGAGTCGCCTACAATGAGCAGTTCTTC; cdr3_aa: CASSLSPGVAYNEQFF
j_call: TRBJ2-2; d_call: TRBD2; clone_size: .; v_call: TRBV9; cdr3_nt: TGTGCCAGCAGCGTTCTAGCGGGGAACACCGGGGAGCTGTTTTTT; cdr3_aa: CASSVLAGNTGELFF
j_call: TRBJ1-5; d_call: .; clone_size: .; v_call: TRBV14; cdr3_nt: TGTGCCAGCAGCCCCATGGGGCCGGGCGATCAGCCCCAGCATTTT; cdr3_aa: CASSPMGPGDQPQHF
j_call: TRBJ1-1; d_call: TRBD1; clone_size: .; v_call: TRBV7-9; cdr3_nt: TGTGCCAGCACTCGACAGGGTGAGAACACTGAAGCTTTCTTT; cdr3_aa: CASTRQGENTEAFF
j_call: TRBJ1-2; d_call: .; clone_size: few; v_call: TRBV4-1; cdr3_nt: TGCGCCAGCAGGGACCAGGGCTCAAGCTATGGCTACACCTTC; cdr3_aa: CASRDQGSSYGYTF
j_call: TRBJ1-5; d_call: .; clone_size: .; v_call: TRBV29-1; cdr3_nt: TGCAGCGTTGGTCTTCCGGGAGGACGGCAGCCCCAGCATTTT; cdr3_aa: CSVGLPGGRQPQHF
j_call: TRBJ2-3; d_call: .; clone_size: .; v_call: TRBV9; cdr3_nt: TGTGCCAGCAGCGGTCCGGGAGTGGGATCCGCTAGCACAGATACGCAGTATTTT; cdr3_aa: CASSGPGVGSASTDTQYF
j_call: TRBJ2-7; d_call: TRBD2; clone_size: .; v_call: TRBV28; cdr3_nt: TGTGCCAGCAGCACGGCCCGTGGGGGGGCCTACGAGCAGTACTTC; cdr3_aa: CASSTARGGAYEQYF